A selection of T cell receptor beta chains follows, all from one sample in a study of OX40 agonist ivuxolimab in advanced cancers. TCRdb's table, derived via immunoSEQ multiplex PCR, lists solely in-frame clones and lacks some. Among under 70,000 clones listed, roughly nine tenths were seen once. Sequenced here: CD4+ or CD8+ T cells sorted from blood, sampled in a trial of the OX40 agonist ivuxolimab. The receptors were gathered from an adult with an advanced solid tumor such as melanoma, head and neck, liver or kidney cancer. CDR3s include the opening cysteine and the closing phenylalanine or tryptophan. Each record gives: CDR3 DNA, CDR3 protein, V gene, clone size, CDR3 length, J gene, D gene. A D gene is named only where the DNA matches it firmly. Some rows mark clone size as missing; the rest say once, few, many or name a class of expanded clone.

CDR3 DNA: TGTGCCAGCAGCTTAGAGGGAAACTATGGCTACACCTTC; CDR3 protein: CASSLEGNYGYTF; V gene: TRBV11-2; clone size: .; CDR3 length: 13; J gene: TRBJ1-2; D gene: .
CDR3 DNA: TGTGCCAGTAGTATAGCACCTCCTTACAGGGGATCCAAAAACATTCAGTACTTC; CDR3 protein: CASSIAPPYRGSKNIQYF; V gene: TRBV19; clone size: once; CDR3 length: 18; J gene: TRBJ2-4; D gene: TRBD1
CDR3 DNA: TGTGCCAGCAGCCCCGGGACAGTCTACGAGCAGTACTTC; CDR3 protein: CASSPGTVYEQYF; V gene: TRBV11-2; clone size: .; CDR3 length: 13; J gene: TRBJ2-7; D gene: TRBD1
CDR3 DNA: TGTGCCAGCAGTTATCAGGGGCCCTACGAGCAGTACTTC; CDR3 protein: CASSYQGPYEQYF; V gene: TRBV6-1; clone size: .; CDR3 length: 13; J gene: TRBJ2-7; D gene: .
CDR3 DNA: TGTGCCAGCAGTTCGGGTGGGCACCGCAACACTGAAGCTTTCTTT; CDR3 protein: CASSSGGHRNTEAFF; V gene: TRBV9; clone size: once; CDR3 length: 15; J gene: TRBJ1-1; D gene: .
CDR3 DNA: TGTGCCAGCAGCTTAGGGCCGGGACAGCTCTACGAGCAGTACTTC; CDR3 protein: CASSLGPGQLYEQYF; V gene: TRBV11-2; clone size: .; CDR3 length: 15; J gene: TRBJ2-7; D gene: TRBD1
CDR3 DNA: TGTGCCAGCAGCTTCGCCGCCGGCGGAACAGATACGCAGTATTTT; CDR3 protein: CASSFAAGGTDTQYF; V gene: TRBV7-9; clone size: .; CDR3 length: 15; J gene: TRBJ2-3; D gene: .
CDR3 DNA: TGTGCCAGTTCCCCGGTAGGGTTAGGAGAAAAACTGTTTTTT; CDR3 protein: CASSPVGLGEKLFF; V gene: TRBV6-6; clone size: .; CDR3 length: 14; J gene: TRBJ1-4; D gene: .
CDR3 DNA: TGCGCCAGCAGCTTGGAAGGTCCCTCCTTTAATTCACCCCTCCACTTT; CDR3 protein: CASSLEGPSFNSPLHF; V gene: TRBV5-1; clone size: .; CDR3 length: 16; J gene: TRBJ1-6; D gene: .
CDR3 DNA: TGCGCCAGCAGCCAAGGACACAACCCTTACGAGCAGTACTTC; CDR3 protein: CASSQGHNPYEQYF; V gene: TRBV4-3; clone size: .; CDR3 length: 14; J gene: TRBJ2-7; D gene: .
CDR3 DNA: TGTGCCAGCAGCCATCGGGGCTATAATTCACCCCTCCACTTT; CDR3 protein: CASSHRGYNSPLHF; V gene: TRBV13; clone size: .; CDR3 length: 14; J gene: TRBJ1-6; D gene: .
CDR3 DNA: TGTGCCAGCAGCGTAGAATCGGTTGGAGGGGGGCCTACTGGAGATACGCAGTATTTT; CDR3 protein: CASSVESVGGGPTGDTQYF; V gene: TRBV9; clone size: .; CDR3 length: 19; J gene: TRBJ2-3; D gene: .
CDR3 DNA: TGTGCCAGCAGCCAATTAACAGGGATATTGAACACTGAAGCTTTCTTT; CDR3 protein: CASSQLTGILNTEAFF; V gene: TRBV5-6; clone size: .; CDR3 length: 16; J gene: TRBJ1-1; D gene: .
CDR3 DNA: TGTGCCAGCAGCGGGGGACAGCCTGGAGGTTACGAGCAGTACTTC; CDR3 protein: CASSGGQPGGYEQYF; V gene: TRBV13; clone size: .; CDR3 length: 15; J gene: TRBJ2-7; D gene: TRBD1
CDR3 DNA: TGTGCCAGCAGTGAACAGATCTCTGGAAACACCATATATTTT; CDR3 protein: CASSEQISGNTIYF; V gene: TRBV25-1; clone size: .; CDR3 length: 14; J gene: TRBJ1-3; D gene: .
CDR3 DNA: TGTGCCAGCAGCTTGTTTGTCAATGAGCAGTTCTTC; CDR3 protein: CASSLFVNEQFF; V gene: TRBV5-4; clone size: .; CDR3 length: 12; J gene: TRBJ2-1; D gene: .
CDR3 DNA: TGTGCCAGCAGTTTCGGGGTTACCGGGGAGCTGTTTTTT; CDR3 protein: CASSFGVTGELFF; V gene: TRBV27; clone size: .; CDR3 length: 13; J gene: TRBJ2-2; D gene: .
CDR3 DNA: TGTGCCAGCAGCGTGGGACAGAACACTGAAGCTTTCTTT; CDR3 protein: CASSVGQNTEAFF; V gene: TRBV13; clone size: .; CDR3 length: 13; J gene: TRBJ1-1; D gene: .
CDR3 DNA: TGTGCCAGCAGCCCGGACAGGGAAGAACCTGGGGCCAACGTCCTGACTTTC; CDR3 protein: CASSPDREEPGANVLTF; V gene: TRBV7-9; clone size: once; CDR3 length: 17; J gene: TRBJ2-6; D gene: TRBD1
CDR3 DNA: TGCGCCAGCAGCCCCTTACTTACCCAGGGGGAGGCGTATGGCTACACCTTC; CDR3 protein: CASSPLLTQGEAYGYTF; V gene: TRBV4-1; clone size: once; CDR3 length: 17; J gene: TRBJ1-2; D gene: TRBD1
CDR3 DNA: TGTGCCAGCAGTTTAGGTGGAGCTAATGAAAAACTGTTTTTT; CDR3 protein: CASSLGGANEKLFF; V gene: TRBV27; clone size: .; CDR3 length: 14; J gene: TRBJ1-4; D gene: .
CDR3 DNA: TGTGCCAGAAGCTTGGGTCGGACTAGCGGGGGGCCAAGCTCCTACAATGAGCAGTTCTTC; CDR3 protein: CARSLGRTSGGPSSYNEQFF; V gene: TRBV5-3; clone size: .; CDR3 length: 20; J gene: TRBJ2-1; D gene: TRBD2
CDR3 DNA: TGTGCCAGCAGCCAAGATCTTAGCGGGGGGGCGGTCGATGAGCAGTTCTTC; CDR3 protein: CASSQDLSGGAVDEQFF; V gene: TRBV4-2; clone size: .; CDR3 length: 17; J gene: TRBJ2-1; D gene: TRBD2
CDR3 DNA: TGTGCCAGTAGTATAGATCGGAGAAACGGGGAGATGAACACTGAAGCTTTCTTT; CDR3 protein: CASSIDRRNGEMNTEAFF; V gene: TRBV19; clone size: .; CDR3 length: 18; J gene: TRBJ1-1; D gene: .
CDR3 DNA: TGTGCCAGCAGCCAAGGGGCGGGGGGGACTCACTACGAGCAGTACTTC; CDR3 protein: CASSQGAGGTHYEQYF; V gene: TRBV4-2; clone size: few; CDR3 length: 16; J gene: TRBJ2-7; D gene: TRBD2
CDR3 DNA: TGCGCCAGCAGCCAAGAAAAAGGGCCCATTAATTCACCCCTCCACTTT; CDR3 protein: CASSQEKGPINSPLHF; V gene: TRBV4-1; clone size: .; CDR3 length: 16; J gene: TRBJ1-6; D gene: .
CDR3 DNA: TGTGCCAGCAGCCCAAACACCGGGGAGCTGTTTTTT; CDR3 protein: CASSPNTGELFF; V gene: TRBV7-8; clone size: .; CDR3 length: 12; J gene: TRBJ2-2; D gene: .
CDR3 DNA: TGTGCCAGCAGCCATGGGACAGGGTTTCGGAACACTGAAGCTTTCTTT; CDR3 protein: CASSHGTGFRNTEAFF; V gene: TRBV14; clone size: .; CDR3 length: 16; J gene: TRBJ1-1; D gene: TRBD1
CDR3 DNA: TGTGCCTGGGGGACCGGGACACTTTCCTCTGGAAACACCATATATTTT; CDR3 protein: CAWGTGTLSSGNTIYF; V gene: TRBV30; clone size: .; CDR3 length: 16; J gene: TRBJ1-3; D gene: .
CDR3 DNA: TGTGCCAGCAGCTTGGCATCGGAAAATCAGCCCCAGCATTTT; CDR3 protein: CASSLASENQPQHF; V gene: TRBV5-5; clone size: once; CDR3 length: 14; J gene: TRBJ1-5; D gene: .
CDR3 DNA: TGTGCCAGCAGCTTCACAGGGGGCCAGGGTTCGTACGGCTACACCTTC; CDR3 protein: CASSFTGGQGSYGYTF; V gene: TRBV13; clone size: .; CDR3 length: 16; J gene: TRBJ1-2; D gene: TRBD1
CDR3 DNA: TGTGCCAGCAGTTTCGCCAGGGATAATTCACCCCTCCACTTT; CDR3 protein: CASSFARDNSPLHF; V gene: TRBV27; clone size: .; CDR3 length: 14; J gene: TRBJ1-6; D gene: .
CDR3 DNA: TGTGCCAGCAGCGGACACGGCGAATCTGGAAACACCATATATTTT; CDR3 protein: CASSGHGESGNTIYF; V gene: TRBV9; clone size: .; CDR3 length: 15; J gene: TRBJ1-3; D gene: .
CDR3 DNA: TGCGCCAGCAGTCCGACTAGCGGGGGCACAGATACGCAGTATTTT; CDR3 protein: CASSPTSGGTDTQYF; V gene: TRBV10-2; clone size: .; CDR3 length: 15; J gene: TRBJ2-3; D gene: TRBD2
CDR3 DNA: TGTGCCAGCAGCTTGGGACAGGGAATCTCCTACGAGCAGTACTTC; CDR3 protein: CASSLGQGISYEQYF; V gene: TRBV5-4; clone size: once; CDR3 length: 15; J gene: TRBJ2-7; D gene: TRBD1
CDR3 DNA: TGTGCCAGCAGCTCTCCCGGGACAGGGGATTCACCCCTCCACTTT; CDR3 protein: CASSSPGTGDSPLHF; V gene: TRBV7-9; clone size: .; CDR3 length: 15; J gene: TRBJ1-6; D gene: TRBD1
CDR3 DNA: TGTGCCACCAGCAGAGATCTCGGACAGGGTAACAATGAGCAGTTCTTC; CDR3 protein: CATSRDLGQGNNEQFF; V gene: TRBV15; clone size: .; CDR3 length: 16; J gene: TRBJ2-1; D gene: TRBD1
CDR3 DNA: TGTGCCAGCAGCTTAGGAGGGGGACAGGAATACGAGCAGTACTTC; CDR3 protein: CASSLGGGQEYEQYF; V gene: TRBV7-9; clone size: .; CDR3 length: 15; J gene: TRBJ2-7; D gene: TRBD1
CDR3 DNA: TGTGCCAGCAGCTCTTCCGTTGACAGGGAAGATACCTACGAGCAGTACTTC; CDR3 protein: CASSSSVDREDTYEQYF; V gene: TRBV7-9; clone size: .; CDR3 length: 17; J gene: TRBJ2-7; D gene: TRBD1
CDR3 DNA: TGTGCCAGCAGCCGGACTAGCGGGGGGTTTGGGGCCAACGTCCTGACTTTC; CDR3 protein: CASSRTSGGFGANVLTF; V gene: TRBV11-2; clone size: .; CDR3 length: 17; J gene: TRBJ2-6; D gene: TRBD2
CDR3 DNA: TGTGCCAGCAGCTTGGAGACGGGTGGGACCTACGAGCAGTACTTC; CDR3 protein: CASSLETGGTYEQYF; V gene: TRBV5-4; clone size: .; CDR3 length: 15; J gene: TRBJ2-7; D gene: .